This T cell receptor (beta chain) was identified during a study of cytomegalovirus exposure and HLA in healthy donors. In the study overall: Earlier results showed 90 million to 130 million unique TCR beta sequences derived from approximately 180 million T cells. The study, taken as a whole, reports: TCR sequences were mostly rare, though some public TCRs occurred in many donors. Cytomegalovirus status was reportedly diagnosed by the classifier with high specificity and sensitivity. The investigators catalogued 150 to 200 TCR beta chains as cytomegalovirus-associated.

The CDR3 extends over 15 amino acids. V dropped 6 bases and J dropped 3; count of bases not matched to a gene: 9. Germline V gives CDR1 MGHRA, CDR2 YSYEKL. 13 Jbeta primers and 60 Vbeta primers were used for the PCR. Repertoires were generated with immunoSEQ multiplex PCR, while TCRdb's copy carries only in-frame clones and drops some. The table includes tens of thousands of clones, approximately 60% detected once. This clone was detected once. Its antigen is not identified. This clonotype was sampled from a boy younger than 18 in good health and CMV-seropositive. V and J are TRBV4-1 and TRBJ1-2; 8 bases map to TRBD1. Sequencing was carried out using PBMCs. CDR3 bases: TGCGCCAGCAGGAAAAGTCCGACAGGGGACTATGGCTACACCTTC. Translation: CASRKSPTGDYGYTF.